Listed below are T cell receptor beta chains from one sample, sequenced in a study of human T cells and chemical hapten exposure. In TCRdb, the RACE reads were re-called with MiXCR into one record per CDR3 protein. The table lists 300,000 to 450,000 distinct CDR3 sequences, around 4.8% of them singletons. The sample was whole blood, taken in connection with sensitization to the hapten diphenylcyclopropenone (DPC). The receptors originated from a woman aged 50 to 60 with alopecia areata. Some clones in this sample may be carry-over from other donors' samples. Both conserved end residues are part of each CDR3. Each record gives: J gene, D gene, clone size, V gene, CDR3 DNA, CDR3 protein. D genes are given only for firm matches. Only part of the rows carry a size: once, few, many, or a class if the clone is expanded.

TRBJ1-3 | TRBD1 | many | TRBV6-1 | TGTGCCAGCAGGATACAGGGGGCTGGAAACACCATATATTTT | CASRIQGAGNTIYF
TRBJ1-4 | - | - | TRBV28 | TGTGCCAGCACCCGATCACCCCCCAGAGCGCCTAATGAAAAACTGTTTTTT | CASTRSPPRAPNEKLFF
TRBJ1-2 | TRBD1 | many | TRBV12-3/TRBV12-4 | TGTGCCAGCAGTCAAACAGATGACAGGGGACATGGCTACACCTTC | CASSQTDDRGHGYTF
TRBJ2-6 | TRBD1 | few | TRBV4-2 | TGTGCCAGCAGCCACCCGGGACAGGGAGACGTCCTGACTTTC | CASSHPGQGDVLTF
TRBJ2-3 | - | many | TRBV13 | TGTGCCAGCACCTTCCGTCTGGGGGATACGCAGTATTTT | CASTFRLGDTQYF
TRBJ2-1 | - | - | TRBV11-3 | TGTGCCAGCAGCCAAAAAGACGCCAGATTGGGCGGGACCCGGCGCCCAGATGAGCAGTTCTTC | CASSQKDARLGGTRRPDEQFF
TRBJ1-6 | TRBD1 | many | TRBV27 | TGTGCCAGCCGGTCGACAGGGCCCTCACCCCTCCACTTT | CASRSTGPSPLHF
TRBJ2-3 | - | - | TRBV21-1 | TGTGCCAGCAGCAAAGCCGCAGATACGCAGTATTTT | CASSKAADTQYF
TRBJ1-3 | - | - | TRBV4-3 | TGCGCCAGCAGTGAAGCCGCGGGAAACACCATATATTTT | CASSEAAGNTIYF
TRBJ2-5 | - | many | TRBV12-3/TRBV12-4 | TGTGCCAGCGCAAAGCTAGAGACCCAGTACTTC | CASAKLETQYF
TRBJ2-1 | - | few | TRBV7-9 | TGTGCCAGCAGCTTAGGGGCGGGCGAGCAGTTCTTC | CASSLGAGEQFF
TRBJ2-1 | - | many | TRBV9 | TGTGCCAGCAGCGCAGAAAGCACGCAGTTCTTC | CASSAESTQFF
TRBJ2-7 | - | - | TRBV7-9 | TGTGCCAGCAGCCCCCCGGTCAGCCTCCCTGGGGAGCAGTACTTC | CASSPPVSLPGEQYF
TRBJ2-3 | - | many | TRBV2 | TGTGCCAGCACGATCGACTCTAGCACAGATACGCAGTATTTT | CASTIDSSTDTQYF
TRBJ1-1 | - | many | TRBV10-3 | TGTGCCATCAGCCTGACCCGGCAGGACACTGAAGCTTTCTTT | CAISLTRQDTEAFF
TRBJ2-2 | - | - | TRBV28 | TGTGCCAGCAGTTTTATCCACGGGGAGCTGTTTTTT | CASSFIHGELFF
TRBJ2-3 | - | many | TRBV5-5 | TGTGCCAGCAGCTTGGTCGATACGCAGTATTTT | CASSLVDTQYF
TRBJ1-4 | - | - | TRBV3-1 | TGTGCCAGCAGCCAAGACCCGACAGGCGGGGAAAAACTGTTTTTT | CASSQDPTGGEKLFF
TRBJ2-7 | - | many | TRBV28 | TGTGCCAGCAGTTTTGATTACGAGCAGTACTTC | CASSFDYEQYF
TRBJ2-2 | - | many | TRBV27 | TGTGCCAGCAGTTTATACGACAGGAAGACCGGGGAGCTGTTTTTT | CASSLYDRKTGELFF
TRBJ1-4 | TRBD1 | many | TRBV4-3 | TGCGCCAGCAGCCAAGATCATAACAGGGGGAATGAAAAACTGTTTTTT | CASSQDHNRGNEKLFF
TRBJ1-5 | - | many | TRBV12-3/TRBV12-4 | TGTGCCAGCAGTCGCCTGACAGGCACTGAGGGGAATCAGCCCCAGCATTTT | CASSRLTGTEGNQPQHF
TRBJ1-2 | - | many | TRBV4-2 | TGTGCCAGCAGCCAAGGTCCAGGGATCGACTATGGCTACACCTTC | CASSQGPGIDYGYTF
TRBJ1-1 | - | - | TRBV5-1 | TGCGCCAGCAGTGGACCAACCTCGAGGGGCCCCACTGAAGCTTTCTTT | CASSGPTSRGPTEAFF
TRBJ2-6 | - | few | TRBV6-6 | TGTGCCAGCAGCCTGTTTGGGGTGGGGGCCAACGTCCTGACTTTC | CASSLFGVGANVLTF
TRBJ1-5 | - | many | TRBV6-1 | TGTGCCAGCAGGGAAGACGGGAATCAGCCCCAGCATTTT | CASREDGNQPQHF
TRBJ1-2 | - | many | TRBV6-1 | TGTGCCAGCAGTCCCGGCCCAGCTAACTATGGCTACACCTTC | CASSPGPANYGYTF
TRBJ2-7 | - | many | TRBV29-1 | TGCAGCGCCTCAAGGGCAGGGGTAGTCGAGCAGTACTTC | CSASRAGVVEQYF
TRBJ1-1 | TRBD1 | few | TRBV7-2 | TGTGCCAGCAGCCTTCTCGCGACAGGGAGGTTCCAGAACACTGAAGCTTTCTTT | CASSLLATGRFQNTEAFF
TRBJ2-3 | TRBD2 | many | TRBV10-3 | TGTGCCATCACGGCTAGCGGGGGGCGAGGGCCAGATACGCAGTATTTT | CAITASGGRGPDTQYF
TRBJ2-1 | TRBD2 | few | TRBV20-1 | TGCAGTGCTAGAGATCCTCTAGCGGATCTCAATGAGCAGTTCTTC | CSARDPLADLNEQFF
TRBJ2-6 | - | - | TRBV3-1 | TGTGCCAGCAGCGAGCCGGGACGCCGCTCTGGGGCCAACGTCCTGACTTTC | CASSEPGRRSGANVLTF
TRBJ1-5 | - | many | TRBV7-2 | TGTGCCAGCAGCTTAGAGACAGGCCAGCCCCAGCATTTT | CASSLETGQPQHF
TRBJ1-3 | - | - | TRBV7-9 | TGTGCCAGCAGCTTCGGAGGTTCCTCTGGAAACACCATATATTTT | CASSFGGSSGNTIYF
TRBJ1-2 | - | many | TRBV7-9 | TGTGCCAGCAGCCTTCTTCGGGGAGAAGGCTACACCTTC | CASSLLRGEGYTF
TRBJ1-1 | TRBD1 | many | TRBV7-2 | TGTGCCAGCAGCTTAGCTGCGGGACAGGGGGCGCGGACTGAAGCTTTCTTT | CASSLAAGQGARTEAFF
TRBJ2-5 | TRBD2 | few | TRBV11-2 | TGTGCCAGCAGCTCGGGACTAGCGGTTAAAGAGACCCAGTACTTC | CASSSGLAVKETQYF
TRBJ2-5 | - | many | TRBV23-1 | TGCGCCAGCAGTCAATCGCGGGTGGAGTCGATGAAGACCCAGTACTTC | CASSQSRVESMKTQYF
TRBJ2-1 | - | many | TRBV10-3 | TGTGCCATCAGTGAGCCTAGAGATGAGCAGTTCTTC | CAISEPRDEQFF
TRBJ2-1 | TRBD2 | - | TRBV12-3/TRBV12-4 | TGTGCCAGCACCGGGACTAGTACAACCAATGAGCAGTTCTTC | CASTGTSTTNEQFF
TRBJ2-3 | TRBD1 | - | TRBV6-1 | TGTGCCAGCAGCATACAGGGGAGAGGAACAGATACGCAGTATTTT | CASSIQGRGTDTQYF
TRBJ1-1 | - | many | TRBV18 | TGTGCCAGCTCACCACCGGGTGGTGAAGCTTTCTTT | CASSPPGGEAFF
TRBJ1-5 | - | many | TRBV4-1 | TGCGCCAGCAGCCAAGGACACAGCAATCAGCCCCAGCATTTT | CASSQGHSNQPQHF
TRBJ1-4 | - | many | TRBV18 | TGTGCCAGCTCACACTCAGCAACTAATGAAAAACTGTTTTTT | CASSHSATNEKLFF
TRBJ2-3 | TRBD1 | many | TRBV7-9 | TGTGCCAGCATCTTGGGGTACGAGTCAGGGGGAAGCACAGATACGCAGTATTTT | CASILGYESGGSTDTQYF
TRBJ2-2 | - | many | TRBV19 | TGTGCCAGTAGTATCGGCTCCCGGGGGCGAATTGCCGGGGAGCTGTTTTTT | CASSIGSRGRIAGELFF